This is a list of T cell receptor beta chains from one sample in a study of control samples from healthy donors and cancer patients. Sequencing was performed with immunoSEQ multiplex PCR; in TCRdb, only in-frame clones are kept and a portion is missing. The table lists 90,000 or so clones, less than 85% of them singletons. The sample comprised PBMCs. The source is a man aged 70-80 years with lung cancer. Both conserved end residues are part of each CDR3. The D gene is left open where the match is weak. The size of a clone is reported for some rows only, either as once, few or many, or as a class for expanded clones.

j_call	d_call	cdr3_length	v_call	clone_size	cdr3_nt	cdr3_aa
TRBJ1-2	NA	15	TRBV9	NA	TGTGCCAGCAGCGGCGTAGGTTCAACAGAGAAATTCTACACCTTC	CASSGVGSTEKFYTF
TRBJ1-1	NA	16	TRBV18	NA	TGTGCCAGCTCACCGATGCCTCAGGGGTTAGGCACTGAAGCTTTCTTT	CASSPMPQGLGTEAFF
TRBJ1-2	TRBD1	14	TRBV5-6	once	TGTGCCAGCAGCTTGCCGGGACAGGGGTCTGGCTACACCTTC	CASSLPGQGSGYTF
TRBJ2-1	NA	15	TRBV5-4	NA	TGTGCCAGCAGCTTGGCCGGGGGGCGCCGGAATGAGCAGTTCTTC	CASSLAGGRRNEQFF
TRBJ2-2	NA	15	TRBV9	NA	TGTGCCAGCAGCCCCCGGACAGTCAACACCGGGGAGCTGTTTTTT	CASSPRTVNTGELFF
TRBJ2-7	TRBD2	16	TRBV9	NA	TGTGCCAGCAGCTCCAGGACTAGCGGGGGTTCCTACGAGCAGTACTTC	CASSSRTSGGSYEQYF
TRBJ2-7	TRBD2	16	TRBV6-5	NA	TGTGCCAGCAGTTATTACCGCGGGGGAATGACCTACGAGCAGTACTTC	CASSYYRGGMTYEQYF
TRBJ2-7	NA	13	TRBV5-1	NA	TGCGCCAGCAGCTCCGGGCCCGAGGGCGAGCAGTACTTC	CASSSGPEGEQYF
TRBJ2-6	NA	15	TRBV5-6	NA	TGTGCCAGCAGCCCCCCTGGCTCTGGGGCCAACGTCCTGACTTTC	CASSPPGSGANVLTF
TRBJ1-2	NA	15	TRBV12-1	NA	TGTGCCAGCAGCCCGTCATTGTCCGCTTCCTATGGCTACACCTTC	CASSPSLSASYGYTF
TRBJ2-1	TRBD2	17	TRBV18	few	TGTGCCAGCTCATCCATTCAACTAGCGGGCGATCAGCATGAGCAGTTCTTC	CASSSIQLAGDQHEQFF
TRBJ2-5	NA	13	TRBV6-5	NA	TGTGCCAGCAGGCTGACCGGATCGGAGACCCAGTACTTC	CASRLTGSETQYF
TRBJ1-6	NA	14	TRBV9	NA	TGTGCCAGCAGCGTCTCCAGAAGTAATTCACCCCTCCACTTT	CASSVSRSNSPLHF
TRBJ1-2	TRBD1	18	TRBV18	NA	TGTGCCAGCTCACCGATTCTCGGACAGGGTGATACTAACTATGGCTACACCTTC	CASSPILGQGDTNYGYTF
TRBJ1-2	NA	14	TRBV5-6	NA	TGTGCCAGCAGCCAACAGGCCTATAACTATGGCTACACCTTC	CASSQQAYNYGYTF
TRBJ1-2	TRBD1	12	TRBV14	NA	TGTGCCAGCAGCCAAGCCAACAGGGGGGGGACCTTC	CASSQANRGGTF
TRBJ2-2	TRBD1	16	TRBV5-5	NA	TGTGCCAGCAGCTTAACCGGGACAGACCATTCCGGGGAGCTGTTTTTT	CASSLTGTDHSGELFF
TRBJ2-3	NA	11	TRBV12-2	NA	TGTGCAAGTCGCCCCTCGAATACGCAGTATTTT	CASRPSNTQYF
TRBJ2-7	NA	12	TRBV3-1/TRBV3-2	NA	TGTGCCAGCGGAACCCGCCCCTACGAGCAGTACTTC	CASGTRPYEQYF
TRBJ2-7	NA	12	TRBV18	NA	TGTGCCAGCTCACGACCCGGCTACGAGCAGTACTTC	CASSRPGYEQYF
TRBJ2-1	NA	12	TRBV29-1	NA	TGCAGCGTTGTTGACCCTGTCAATGAGCAGTTCTTC	CSVVDPVNEQFF
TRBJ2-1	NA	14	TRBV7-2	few	TGTGCCAGCAGCTTAGCGGGGGGATACAATGAGCAGTTCTTC	CASSLAGGYNEQFF
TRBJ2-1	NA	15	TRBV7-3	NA	TGTGCCAGCAGCTCCCCCAAGGGCTCCTACAATGAGCAGTTCTTC	CASSSPKGSYNEQFF
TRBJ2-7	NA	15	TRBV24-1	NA	TGTGCCACCAGTGATCCTGCCGGGACCTCCTACGAGCAGTACTTC	CATSDPAGTSYEQYF
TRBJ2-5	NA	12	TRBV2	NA	TGTGCCAGCGCCGTTCTTGGGGAGACCCAGTACTTC	CASAVLGETQYF
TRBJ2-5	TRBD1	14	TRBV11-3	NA	TGTGCCAGCAGCAACAGGGGTTTACAAGAGACCCAGTACTTC	CASSNRGLQETQYF
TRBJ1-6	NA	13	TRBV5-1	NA	TGCGCCAGCAGCCAAACAAGTAATTCACCCCTCCACTTT	CASSQTSNSPLHF
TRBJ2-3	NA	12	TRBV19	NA	TGTGCCAGTAGTATTGACAGAAATACGCAGTATTTT	CASSIDRNTQYF
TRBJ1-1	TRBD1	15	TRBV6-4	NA	TGTGCCAGCAGTGATACAGGGGGGTCAGTAGGTGAAGCTTTCTTT	CASSDTGGSVGEAFF
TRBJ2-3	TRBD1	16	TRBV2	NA	TGTGCCAGCAGGGAGAGACAGGGGTCGACGTCAGATACGCAGTATTTT	CASRERQGSTSDTQYF
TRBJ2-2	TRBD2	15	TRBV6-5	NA	TGTGCCAGCAGTTACGTTGGGACTAGCGGGGGCCAGCTGTTTTTT	CASSYVGTSGGQLFF
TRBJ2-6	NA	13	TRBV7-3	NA	TGTGCCACCGCTCGATCTGGGGCCAACGTCCTGACTTTC	CATARSGANVLTF
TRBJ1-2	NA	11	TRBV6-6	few	TGTGCCAGCAGTTCAGGGGTTGGCTACACCTTC	CASSSGVGYTF
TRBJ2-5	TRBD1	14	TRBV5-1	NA	TGCGCCAGCAGCACCTCGACAGGGGCAGAGACCCAGTACTTC	CASSTSTGAETQYF
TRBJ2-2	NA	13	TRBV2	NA	TGTGCCAGCTCCCCTTCTCACTCCGGGGAGCTGTTTTTT	CASSPSHSGELFF
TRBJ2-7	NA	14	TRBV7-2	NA	TGTGCCAGCAGCTTTCAGAGGAGCTCCTACGAGCAGTACTTC	CASSFQRSSYEQYF
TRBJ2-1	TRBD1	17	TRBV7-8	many	TGTGCCAGCAGCTTCAAGGGGGGACAGGGCCCCCGCAATGAGCAGTTCTTC	CASSFKGGQGPRNEQFF
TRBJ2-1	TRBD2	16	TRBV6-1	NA	TGTGCCAGCAGTGAACGGAGACTAGCTATCTACAATGAGCAGTTCTTC	CASSERRLAIYNEQFF
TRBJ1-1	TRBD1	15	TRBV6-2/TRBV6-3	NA	TGTGCCAGCAGTTACGGGACAGGCCTATCCCGGGAAGCTTTCTTT	CASSYGTGLSREAFF